The clone carrying this T cell receptor beta chain was seen ten or more times. The antigen remains unidentified. Treg sorting used a CD4+CD25+CD127-/low gate. Study-wide results and caveats: Tumor-infiltrating Treg TCR alpha and beta sequences overlapped most with tumor naive CD4+ T cells, then blood naive. Tumor memory CD4+ T cell TCR gene usage clustered with blood and lymph node memory CD4+ cells and lymph node naive CD4+ cells.

Constant-region reverse primers amplified full-length variable regions, followed by semi-nested Nested Universal Primer A PCR. Via MiXCR, TCRdb re-called the 5' RACE reads, giving one row per CDR3 protein. The sample has approximately 40,000 distinct CDR3 sequences; 22% are singletons. The CDR3 runs 14 residues. CDR1 SGHRS and CDR2 YFSETQ come from the germline V gene. V was pared by 3 bases and J by 2 bases, with 3 bases of the junction left unmatched. This chain connects TRBV5-1 to TRBJ2-7, with TRBD1 matching over 9 bases. The sample taken for sequencing was Tregs sorted from blood. This TCR was sampled from a female donor with breast cancer. The CDR3 is CASSSGQGPYEQYF. CDR3 DNA sequence: TGCGCCAGCAGCTCGGGACAGGGACCCTACGAGCAGTACTTC.